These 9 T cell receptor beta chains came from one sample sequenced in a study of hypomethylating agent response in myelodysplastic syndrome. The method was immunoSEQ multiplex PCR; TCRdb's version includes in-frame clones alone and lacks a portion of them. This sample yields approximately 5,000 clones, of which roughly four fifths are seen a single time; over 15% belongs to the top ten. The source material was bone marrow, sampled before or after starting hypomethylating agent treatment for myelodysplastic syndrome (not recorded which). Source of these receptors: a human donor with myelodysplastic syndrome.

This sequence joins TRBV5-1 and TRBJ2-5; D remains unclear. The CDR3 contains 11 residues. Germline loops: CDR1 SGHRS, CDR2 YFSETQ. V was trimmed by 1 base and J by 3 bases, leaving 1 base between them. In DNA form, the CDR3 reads TGCGCCAGCAGCTTGAAAGAGACCCAGTACTTC. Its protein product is CASSLKETQYF.

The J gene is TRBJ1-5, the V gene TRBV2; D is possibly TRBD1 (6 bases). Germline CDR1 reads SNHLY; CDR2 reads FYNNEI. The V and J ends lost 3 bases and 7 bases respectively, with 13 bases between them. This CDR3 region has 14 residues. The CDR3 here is CASSEGTGKQPQHF. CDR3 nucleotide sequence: TGTGCCAGCAGTGAGGGAACAGGGAAGCAGCCCCAGCATTTT.

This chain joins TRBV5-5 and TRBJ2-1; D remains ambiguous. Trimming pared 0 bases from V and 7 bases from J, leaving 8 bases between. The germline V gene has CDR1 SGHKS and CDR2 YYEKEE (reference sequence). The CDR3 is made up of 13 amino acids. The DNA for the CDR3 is TGTGCCAGCAGCTTGGGCAGCGAAAATGAGCAGTTCTTC. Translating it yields CASSLGSENEQFF.

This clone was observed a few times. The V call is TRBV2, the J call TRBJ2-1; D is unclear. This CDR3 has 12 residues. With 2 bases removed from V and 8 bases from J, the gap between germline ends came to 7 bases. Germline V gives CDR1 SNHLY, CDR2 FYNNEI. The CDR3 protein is CASSEQWYEQFF. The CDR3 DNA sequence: TGTGCCAGCAGTGAACAGTGGTATGAGCAGTTCTTC.

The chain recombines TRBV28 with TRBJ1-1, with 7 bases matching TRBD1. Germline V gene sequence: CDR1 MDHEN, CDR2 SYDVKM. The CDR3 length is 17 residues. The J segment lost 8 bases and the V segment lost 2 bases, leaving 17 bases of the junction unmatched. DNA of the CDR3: TGTGCCAGCAGTTTAAGGTCGCAGGGGGTTTGGGTGAAGGAAGCTTTCTTT. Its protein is CASSLRSQGVWVKEAFF.

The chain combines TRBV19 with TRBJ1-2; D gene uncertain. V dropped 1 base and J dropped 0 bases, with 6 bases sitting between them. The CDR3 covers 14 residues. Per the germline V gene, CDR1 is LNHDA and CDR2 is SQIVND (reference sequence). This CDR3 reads CASSIGSSNYGYTF. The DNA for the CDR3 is TGTGCCAGTAGTATAGGGAGCTCTAACTATGGCTACACCTTC.

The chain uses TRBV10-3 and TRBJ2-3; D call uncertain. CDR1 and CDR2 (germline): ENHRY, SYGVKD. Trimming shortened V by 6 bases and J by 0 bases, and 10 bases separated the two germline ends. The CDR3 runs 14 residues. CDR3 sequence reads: CAISAQTSTDTQYF. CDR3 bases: TGTGCCATCAGCGCTCAGACTAGCACAGATACGCAGTATTTT.

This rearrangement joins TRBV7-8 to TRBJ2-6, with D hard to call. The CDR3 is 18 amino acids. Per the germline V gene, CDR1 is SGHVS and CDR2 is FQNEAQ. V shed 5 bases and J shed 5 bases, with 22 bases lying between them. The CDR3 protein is CASSGWDYPQSRANVLTF. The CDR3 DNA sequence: TGTGCCAGCAGCGGTTGGGATTACCCACAAAGTCGGGCCAACGTCCTGACTTTC.

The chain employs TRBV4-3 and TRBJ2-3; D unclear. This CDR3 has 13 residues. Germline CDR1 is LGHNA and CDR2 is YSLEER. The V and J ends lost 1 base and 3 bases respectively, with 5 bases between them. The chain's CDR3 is CASSQGFTDTQYF. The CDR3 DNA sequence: TGCGCCAGCAGCCAAGGGTTTACAGATACGCAGTATTTT.